The sequence of this T cell receptor (beta chain) was determined in a study of T cells in Graves' hyperthyroidism and ophthalmopathy. Study information: Peripheral blood was secured at the point of initial diagnosis, before any treatment. Whole-study findings and limits: Appearing also in blood were most of the thyroid clonotypes expanded above 0.001.

The CDR3 length is 11 residues. Germline CDR1 SNHLY, CDR2 FYNNEI. Trimming pared 8 bases from V and 10 bases from J, leaving 14 bases between. This clonotype was seen more than once but under ten times. The antigen is unknown. Researchers took RNA transcripts and amplified the TCR beta CDR3 regions from them. A first-round RT-PCR of the TCR CDR3 used the HTBI primer set. From the multiplex PCR reads, TCRdb called clonotypes with MiXCR, one entry per CDR3 protein. The sample records around 400,000 distinct CDR3 sequences, about 16% being singletons. PBMCs were derived from about 10 ml fresh peripheral blood.

The source is a woman aged 55 to 70 with Graves' ophthalmopathy. The chain has TRBV2 and TRBJ1-2; D uncertain. Sequencing was carried out using blood. CDR3 protein: CASYSGLAYTF. As DNA, the CDR3 is TGTGCCAGCTATAGCGGGCTGGCCTACACCTTC.